These 3 T cell receptor beta chains were all obtained from the same sample, sequenced in a study of cytomegalovirus exposure and HLA in healthy donors. With 60 Vbeta and 13 Jbeta primers, the PCR was carried out. Here immunoSEQ multiplex PCR was the method, and the copy in TCRdb shows in-frame clones only, minus some. The sample contains more than 95,000 clones, roughly 77% of which appear only once. Sequencing was performed on PBMCs. The origin of the receptors is a woman between 18 and 29 years old in good health and CMV-seropositive.

This clone came up once. The chain employs TRBV5-1 and TRBJ2-7, with a weak D call TRBD2 (6 bases). The germline V gene has CDR1 SGHRS and CDR2 YFSETQ. The ends were cut back, 4 bases at V and 2 bases at J, with 13 bases in the middle. The CDR3 has 14 amino acids. The CDR3 bases are TGCGCCAGCAGCCTGCCGGCGGGGACCTACGAGCAGTACTTC. It yields the protein CASSLPAGTYEQYF.

V and J are TRBV19 and TRBJ2-1; perhaps TRBD1 as D (6 bases). There are 16 residues in the CDR3. Germline loops: CDR1 LNHDA, CDR2 SQIVND (reference sequence). The V end lost 3 bases, the J end lost 4 bases, and 16 bases lay between the germline ends. CDR3 nucleotides: TGTGCCAGTAGTATCCACTTGGGGGCAAGTTACAATGAGCAGTTCTTC. This sequence encodes CASSIHLGASYNEQFF. Complete variable domain (other parts from reference TRBV19 and TRBJ2-1): DGGITQSPKYLFRKEGQNVTLSCEQNLNHDAMYWYRQDPGQGLRLIYYSQIVNDFQKGDIAEGYSVSREKKESFPLTVTSAQKNPTAFYLCASSIHLGASYNEQFFGPGTRLTVL.

The chain recombines TRBV9 with TRBJ1-5; D is perhaps TRBD1 (5 bases). V was trimmed by 4 bases and J by 15 bases, leaving 23 bases between them. The CDR3 has 14 amino acids. Germline V gives CDR1 SGDLS, CDR2 YYNGEE. CDR3 protein: CASSPLPGFQARHF. Here the CDR3 DNA reads TGTGCCAGCAGCCCACTTCCAGGGTTCCAAGCCCGGCATTTT.